This is a list of T cell receptor beta chains from one sample in a study of blood T cell repertoires in COVID-19. Sequencing was performed with immunoSEQ multiplex PCR; in TCRdb, only in-frame clones are kept and a portion is missing. The sample lists 110,000 to 150,000 clones, around 73% seen once, with around 6% in the top ten. The sequenced material came from PBMCs or T cells enriched from blood (not recorded which). These receptor sequences come from a woman aged 45-65 years who had recovered from COVID-19. Both conserved end residues are part of each CDR3. Each record gives: clone size, D gene, J gene, V gene, CDR3 DNA, CDR3 protein. D genes are given only for firm matches. Not every row has a clone size; where given, it reads once, few, many or a size class.

-,TRBD1,TRBJ2-1,TRBV28,TGTGCCAGCAGCGCACCCGGGGACAGGGGATACAATGAGCAGTTCTTC,CASSAPGDRGYNEQFF
-,TRBD2,TRBJ2-1,TRBV6-1,TGTGCCAGCAGTGGCTTACTAGCGAGCTCCTACAATGAGCAGTTCTTC,CASSGLLASSYNEQFF
-,-,TRBJ1-6,TRBV10-3,TGTGCCACGTTACGACAGCTAATGCCTAATTCACCCCTCCACTTT,CATLRQLMPNSPLHF
-,-,TRBJ1-2,TRBV7-6,TGTGCCAGCAGCTCGGGGAACTATGGCTACACCTTC,CASSSGNYGYTF
once,-,TRBJ1-1,TRBV4-2,TGTGCCAGCAGCCAAGACTTAGCGTCAACTATGAACACTGAAGCTTTCTTT,CASSQDLASTMNTEAFF
once,-,TRBJ1-5,TRBV28,TGTGCCAGCAGCCCTTCCTCGGAGGGGAGGCAGCCCCAGCATTTT,CASSPSSEGRQPQHF
-,TRBD1,TRBJ1-2,TRBV14,TGTGCCAGCAGAGGGACAGGTTACGGCTACACCTTC,CASRGTGYGYTF
-,-,TRBJ1-1,TRBV7-2,TGTGCCAGCAGCTTAGCGGGGGGAATGAACACTGAAGCTTTCTTT,CASSLAGGMNTEAFF
-,-,TRBJ2-5,TRBV2,TGTGCCAGCGGTAAGGGGGTCACTCAAGAGACCCAGTACTTC,CASGKGVTQETQYF
few,-,TRBJ1-5,TRBV4-1,TGCGCCAGCAGCAATCGGGCCACAGGGAGGCCCCAGCATTTT,CASSNRATGRPQHF
-,TRBD2,TRBJ2-7,TRBV27,TGTGCCAGCAGTTCTAGACTAGCGGGGGCCTCCTACGAGCAGTACTTC,CASSSRLAGASYEQYF
-,-,TRBJ2-4,TRBV11-2,TGTGCCAGCAGCTTAGATCAGGTTCGCATTCAGTACTTC,CASSLDQVRIQYF
-,-,TRBJ1-3,TRBV6-5,TGTGCCAGTACTACCGGGGATACCTCTGGAAACACCATATATTTT,CASTTGDTSGNTIYF
-,-,TRBJ1-5,TRBV28,TGTGCCAGCAGTCCCCCCACCGTGAACAGGCCGCCGTCACCTCAGCCCCAGCATTTT,CASSPPTVNRPPSPQPQHF
once,-,TRBJ2-5,TRBV7-9,TGTGCCAGCAGCTTAGGGCTAGCGAAAGAGACCCAGTACTTC,CASSLGLAKETQYF
-,TRBD1,TRBJ2-3,TRBV28,TGTGCCAGCAGCCCTTGGACAGGGAGCACAGATACGCAGTATTTT,CASSPWTGSTDTQYF
once,TRBD1,TRBJ1-5,TRBV18,TGTGCCAGCTCACTATCCGGGACAGGGGATCAGCCCCAGCATTTT,CASSLSGTGDQPQHF
-,-,TRBJ2-5,TRBV7-9,TGTGCCAGCAGCCCCGGACAGTACCAAGAGACCCAGTACTTC,CASSPGQYQETQYF
-,TRBD2,TRBJ2-5,TRBV27,TGTGCCAGCAGTTCTCTACGCCGGACTAGCGGAGAGACCCAGTACTTC,CASSSLRRTSGETQYF
once,TRBD1,TRBJ2-6,TRBV5-1,TGCGCCAGCAGCCCGGTCCCGGGACAGGGGAGCGGGGCCAACGTCCTGACTTTC,CASSPVPGQGSGANVLTF
once,TRBD1,TRBJ2-7,TRBV9,TGTGCCAGCAGTGGGACAGGGAGCTCCTACGAGCAGTACTTC,CASSGTGSSYEQYF
-,-,TRBJ1-1,TRBV6-1,TGTGCCAGCAGTGAACCCGGAGGGCCTTTTTATGAAGCTTTCTTT,CASSEPGGPFYEAFF
-,-,TRBJ1-1,TRBV12-5,TGTGCTAGTGGTTTGGCACCGTCGGCGGACACTGAAGCTTTCTTT,CASGLAPSADTEAFF
-,-,TRBJ1-4,TRBV12-3/TRBV12-4,TGTGCCAGCAGACACGGGACAAATGAAAAACTGTTTTTT,CASRHGTNEKLFF
-,-,TRBJ2-2,TRBV11-2,TGTGCCAGCAGCTTAGTAGGGGGAACCGGGGAGCTGTTTTTT,CASSLVGGTGELFF
-,TRBD1,TRBJ2-1,TRBV18,TGTGCCAGCTCACACGTGGGACAGGGGAGTAAAAATGAGCAGTTCTTC,CASSHVGQGSKNEQFF
-,-,TRBJ2-7,TRBV27,TGTGCCAGCAGTCCGATCGCCCGAGTCGAGCAGTACTTC,CASSPIARVEQYF
few,TRBD1,TRBJ1-6,TRBV30,TGTGCCTGGAGTCGCCAGGGGGACTCACCCCTCCACTTT,CAWSRQGDSPLHF
few,TRBD1,TRBJ1-5,TRBV19,TGTGCCAGTATCAAGGGTTTCCCGGGACAGGGAAAGAATCAGCCCCAGCATTTT,CASIKGFPGQGKNQPQHF
once,-,TRBJ1-3,TRBV7-9,TGTGCCAGCGATCAGGGTGATTCTAGAAACACCATATATTTT,CASDQGDSRNTIYF
-,TRBD1,TRBJ2-4,TRBV24-1,TGTGCCACCAGTGAGTCTACAGGGGGCCCAGCCAAAAACATTCAGTACTTC,CATSESTGGPAKNIQYF
-,-,TRBJ2-5,TRBV11-1,TGTGCCAGCAGCTCGGGGGGCCCGGAGACCCAGTACTTC,CASSSGGPETQYF
few,-,TRBJ2-7,TRBV27,TGTGCCAGCAGTTTACTTATCCCCTCCGGGGAGAACGAGCAGTACTTC,CASSLLIPSGENEQYF
-,-,TRBJ1-2,TRBV19,TGTGCCAGTAGTATATTTTTAAAACAGGGTAGGAATGGCTACACCTTC,CASSIFLKQGRNGYTF
once,-,TRBJ1-3,TRBV7-9,TGTGCCAGCAGCCGCCAGGGCGACGGAAACACCATATATTTT,CASSRQGDGNTIYF
-,TRBD1,TRBJ1-1,TRBV10-3,TGTGCCACCGAGGACAGGACGGATATGAACACTGAAGCTTTCTTT,CATEDRTDMNTEAFF
-,-,TRBJ1-3,TRBV12-3/TRBV12-4,TGTGCCAGCCAGGCTCTGAGAAACACCATATATTTT,CASQALRNTIYF
-,-,TRBJ1-4,TRBV10-3,TGTGCCATCAGTGAGTCGAGTGAAAAACTGTTTTTT,CAISESSEKLFF
once,-,TRBJ1-2,TRBV7-9,TGTGCCAGCAGACAGGGTCCATATGGCTACACCTTC,CASRQGPYGYTF
-,-,TRBJ1-1,TRBV5-4,TGTGCCAGCAGCTTGGTGGCAGGGACTGGAGCTTTCTTT,CASSLVAGTGAFF
-,-,TRBJ1-2,TRBV5-4,TGTGCCAGCAGCCGGGGGTCCGCCGCCTTAGGCTATGGCTACACCTTC,CASSRGSAALGYGYTF
few,TRBD1,TRBJ2-1,TRBV27,TGTGCCAGCAGTAAACAGGGGATGTGGTACAATGAGCAGTTCTTC,CASSKQGMWYNEQFF